A selection of T cell receptor beta chains follows, all from one sample in a study of blood T cell repertoires in COVID-19. The assay was immunoSEQ multiplex PCR, and TCRdb's table has in-frame clones only and misses some. The table records a few hundred thousand clones, around 91% of them present only once. The sample taken for sequencing was PBMCs or T cells enriched from blood (not recorded which). All receptors derive from a young man who had been exposed to COVID-19. The conserved cysteine and the conserved F or W are not part of the CDR3 here. Each record gives: D gene, V gene, J gene, CDR3 protein. D genes are given only for firm matches.

d_call: NA
v_call: TRBV9
j_call: TRBJ1-6
cdr3_aa: ASSVESLRSPLH

d_call: TRBD2
v_call: TRBV18
j_call: TRBJ2-3
cdr3_aa: ASSQAPGLAKDTQY

d_call: NA
v_call: TRBV7-2
j_call: TRBJ2-1
cdr3_aa: ASSFGGQGEQF

d_call: NA
v_call: TRBV25-1
j_call: TRBJ1-4
cdr3_aa: ASSDQGGGREKLF

d_call: TRBD1
v_call: TRBV2
j_call: TRBJ1-2
cdr3_aa: ASRPGTGSLSAVNGYT

d_call: TRBD1
v_call: TRBV4-1
j_call: TRBJ2-5
cdr3_aa: ASSPTGGSQETQY

d_call: NA
v_call: TRBV2
j_call: TRBJ1-1
cdr3_aa: ASLGDWKAF

d_call: NA
v_call: TRBV4-1
j_call: TRBJ1-6
cdr3_aa: ASSQDHRENSPLH

d_call: TRBD1
v_call: TRBV7-2
j_call: TRBJ1-2
cdr3_aa: ASSPRDRGWDYT

d_call: NA
v_call: TRBV7-9
j_call: TRBJ2-7
cdr3_aa: ASSLRPWSGQTYEQY

d_call: TRBD1
v_call: TRBV4-3
j_call: TRBJ2-1
cdr3_aa: ASSQDRGISYNEQF

d_call: TRBD1
v_call: TRBV2
j_call: TRBJ2-1
cdr3_aa: ASSEGPGGNEQF

d_call: NA
v_call: TRBV15
j_call: TRBJ2-6
cdr3_aa: ATSRDGLPSGANVLT

d_call: NA
v_call: TRBV4-3
j_call: TRBJ2-3
cdr3_aa: ASSQVGAGAPRY

d_call: NA
v_call: TRBV19
j_call: TRBJ1-6
cdr3_aa: ASSALQDIRDSPLH

d_call: NA
v_call: TRBV14
j_call: TRBJ1-2
cdr3_aa: ASSPGGDGYT

d_call: NA
v_call: TRBV19
j_call: TRBJ1-5
cdr3_aa: ASSQQNQPQH

d_call: NA
v_call: TRBV7-3
j_call: TRBJ1-1
cdr3_aa: ASSPGQNTEAF

d_call: NA
v_call: TRBV2
j_call: TRBJ2-1
cdr3_aa: ASPAVPFHEQF

d_call: NA
v_call: TRBV19
j_call: TRBJ1-3
cdr3_aa: ASSMKDSFSGNTIY

d_call: NA
v_call: TRBV3-1/TRBV3-2
j_call: TRBJ1-1
cdr3_aa: ASNNRGGGTEAF

d_call: NA
v_call: TRBV6-2/TRBV6-3
j_call: TRBJ2-3
cdr3_aa: ASSYSIGADTQY

d_call: NA
v_call: TRBV5-4
j_call: TRBJ1-6
cdr3_aa: ASSPPGGQGGNSPLH

d_call: NA
v_call: TRBV29-1
j_call: TRBJ2-7
cdr3_aa: SAVQGEFDEQY

d_call: NA
v_call: TRBV29-1
j_call: TRBJ1-5
cdr3_aa: SVEEVRGQPQH

d_call: NA
v_call: TRBV5-1
j_call: TRBJ1-6
cdr3_aa: ASSSTLQGNNSPLH

d_call: NA
v_call: TRBV15
j_call: TRBJ1-4
cdr3_aa: ATSKGEQVSTNEKLF

d_call: NA
v_call: TRBV30
j_call: TRBJ2-2
cdr3_aa: AWKGLVGTGELF

d_call: NA
v_call: TRBV4-1
j_call: TRBJ1-5
cdr3_aa: ASSLNPGTINQPQH

d_call: NA
v_call: TRBV5-5
j_call: TRBJ1-3
cdr3_aa: ASSLGPYSRVVPSGNTIY

d_call: TRBD1
v_call: TRBV5-8
j_call: TRBJ2-1
cdr3_aa: ASSSTGAWNNEQF